This is a list of T cell receptor beta chains from one sample in a study of T-cell reconstitution after alpha-beta-depleted transplantation in children. TCRdb recomputed calls from the PCR reads with MiXCR, one row per CDR3 protein. The sample has about 400,000 distinct CDR3 sequences, about a fifth seen once; the top ten hold about 3.8%. Here the sequenced sample was PBMCs from the stem cell graft donor, taken from the stem cell graft. Source of these receptors: a human donor who donated a stem cell graft to a child with acute myeloid leukemia. CDR3s include the opening cysteine and the closing phenylalanine or tryptophan. The D gene is left open where the match is weak. The size of a clone is reported for some rows only, either as once, few or many, or as a class for expanded clones.

CDR3 DNA: TGTGCCATCAGTGCGGTGGACAGGGTTGGAAATGGCTACACCTTC
CDR3 protein: CAISAVDRVGNGYTF
J gene: TRBJ1-2
D gene: TRBD1
clone size: .
V gene: TRBV10-3

CDR3 DNA: TGTGCCAGCAGCCAAGAATCCAATGAGCAGTTCTTC
CDR3 protein: CASSQESNEQFF
J gene: TRBJ2-1
D gene: .
clone size: many
V gene: TRBV4-2

CDR3 DNA: TGCAGCGTTGAGCGTAGCGGCTCCTACGAGCAGTACTTC
CDR3 protein: CSVERSGSYEQYF
J gene: TRBJ2-7
D gene: .
clone size: .
V gene: TRBV29-1

CDR3 DNA: TGCAGTGCTAGTTCTCTCTGGGTTGCCAATGAGCAGTTCTTC
CDR3 protein: CSASSLWVANEQFF
J gene: TRBJ2-1
D gene: .
clone size: many
V gene: TRBV20-1

CDR3 DNA: TGCGCCAGCAGCCAAGAAGGGGGGATCTCCTACGAGCAGTACTTC
CDR3 protein: CASSQEGGISYEQYF
J gene: TRBJ2-7
D gene: .
clone size: few
V gene: TRBV4-1

CDR3 DNA: TGCAGTGCTAAAATAGCGGGAGGGTACCACGAGCAGTACTTC
CDR3 protein: CSAKIAGGYHEQYF
J gene: TRBJ2-7
D gene: TRBD2
clone size: many
V gene: TRBV20-1

CDR3 DNA: TGCAGCGCCGTCTTGGAACGATCTGTAACTAATGAAAAACTGTTTTTT
CDR3 protein: CSAVLERSVTNEKLFF
J gene: TRBJ1-4
D gene: .
clone size: many
V gene: TRBV29-1

CDR3 DNA: TGTGCCAGCAGCCCCGGGACTAGTCTGTTCTTC
CDR3 protein: CASSPGTSLFF
J gene: TRBJ2-1
D gene: TRBD2
clone size: few
V gene: TRBV4-2

CDR3 DNA: TGTGCCAGTAGTATACTCACCGGGAGCATAAGCAATCAGCCCCAGCATTTT
CDR3 protein: CASSILTGSISNQPQHF
J gene: TRBJ1-5
D gene: .
clone size: many
V gene: TRBV19

CDR3 DNA: TGTGCCAGCAGCTTACTTTCTAGCGGAACCACAGATACGCAGTATTTT
CDR3 protein: CASSLLSSGTTDTQYF
J gene: TRBJ2-3
D gene: TRBD2
clone size: .
V gene: TRBV7-2

CDR3 DNA: TGCAGCGTGGAAGACAGGGGGACCTACGAGCAGTACTTC
CDR3 protein: CSVEDRGTYEQYF
J gene: TRBJ2-7
D gene: TRBD1
clone size: few
V gene: TRBV29-1

CDR3 DNA: TGTGCCAGCAGTTATGGGCTGTACACAGATACGCAGTATTTT
CDR3 protein: CASSYGLYTDTQYF
J gene: TRBJ2-3
D gene: .
clone size: .
V gene: TRBV6-5

CDR3 DNA: TGTGCCAGCAGGGCGGACATCCAAGAGACCCAGTACTTC
CDR3 protein: CASRADIQETQYF
J gene: TRBJ2-5
D gene: .
clone size: .
V gene: TRBV12-3/TRBV12-4

CDR3 DNA: TGCAGCGTTGCGCAGGGCAATCGGGACGAGCAGTACTTC
CDR3 protein: CSVAQGNRDEQYF
J gene: TRBJ2-7
D gene: .
clone size: many
V gene: TRBV29-1

CDR3 DNA: TGTGCCAGCAGCTCTCTAGCGAAGGGCTCCTACAATGAGCAGTTCTTC
CDR3 protein: CASSSLAKGSYNEQFF
J gene: TRBJ2-1
D gene: .
clone size: .
V gene: TRBV7-3

CDR3 DNA: TGTGCCAGCAGTGACGCTCCGGACGTTGAACCCCAGCATTTT
CDR3 protein: CASSDAPDVEPQHF
J gene: TRBJ1-5
D gene: .
clone size: many
V gene: TRBV25-1

CDR3 DNA: TGTGCCAGCAGCTCCGGGACAGGAGGCACAGATACGCAGTATTTT
CDR3 protein: CASSSGTGGTDTQYF
J gene: TRBJ2-3
D gene: TRBD1
clone size: .
V gene: TRBV7-9

CDR3 DNA: TGTGCCAGTATGAAAGGGGGCTGGTTCACTGAAGCTTTCTTT
CDR3 protein: CASMKGGWFTEAFF
J gene: TRBJ1-1
D gene: TRBD1
clone size: .
V gene: TRBV7-9